This is a list of T cell receptor beta chains from one sample in a study of metastatic and nonmetastatic thyroid tumors. TCRdb re-called the PCR reads through MiXCR. This repertoire shows about 33,000 clones, approximately 17% found once; its top ten account for about 5%. The sample was blood. The receptor set was obtained from a female donor with papillary thyroid cancer or a benign thyroid nodule (not recorded which). Some clones in this sample may be carry-over from other donors' samples. The conserved cysteine and the conserved F or W are not part of the CDR3 here. Each record gives: CDR3 length, J gene, V gene, CDR3 protein.

len: 12; j_gene: TRBJ1-1; v_gene: TRBV7-3; CDR3aa: ASSPTATNTEAF
len: 11; j_gene: TRBJ2-2; v_gene: TRBV19; CDR3aa: AIQTGGTGELF
len: 13; j_gene: TRBJ1-5; v_gene: TRBV28; CDR3aa: ASRPRGEINQPQH
len: 11; j_gene: TRBJ1-1; v_gene: TRBV6-1; CDR3aa: ASRGKLNTEAF
len: 16; j_gene: TRBJ2-1; v_gene: TRBV4-1; CDR3aa: ASSQALMASGIVNEQF
len: 13; j_gene: TRBJ2-7; v_gene: TRBV18; CDR3aa: ASSPQSQDGGEQY
len: 12; j_gene: TRBJ2-7; v_gene: TRBV18; CDR3aa: ASSPSGENYEQC
len: 11; j_gene: TRBJ1-2; v_gene: TRBV6-5; CDR3aa: ASILSLYYGYT
len: 15; j_gene: TRBJ2-3; v_gene: TRBV6-4; CDR3aa: ASSDSSGGGSSDTQY
len: 12; j_gene: TRBJ1-5; v_gene: TRBV30; CDR3aa: GWNKGGEGQPQH
len: 13; j_gene: TRBJ1-4; v_gene: TRBV2; CDR3aa: ASSDQGFRVEKLF
len: 15; j_gene: -; v_gene: TRBV5-6; CDR3aa: ASSLTSGTANTDTQH
len: 12; j_gene: TRBJ2-7; v_gene: TRBV4-1; CDR3aa: ASSQEWVSYEQY
len: 13; j_gene: TRBJ1-4; v_gene: TRBV20-1; CDR3aa: SAHSPASPNEKLF
len: 11; j_gene: TRBJ1-1; v_gene: TRBV11-3; CDR3aa: ASSLGLEAEAF
len: 12; j_gene: TRBJ2-5; v_gene: TRBV28; CDR3aa: ASSLWGAGETQY
len: 15; j_gene: TRBJ2-2; v_gene: TRBV9; CDR3aa: ASSVMVAGENTGELF
len: 13; j_gene: TRBJ2-3; v_gene: TRBV5-4; CDR3aa: ASREGDSSTDTQY
len: 12; j_gene: TRBJ2-7; v_gene: TRBV9; CDR3aa: ASSVESYSYEQY
len: 15; j_gene: TRBJ2-5; v_gene: TRBV19; CDR3aa: ASSPRTSGTVPETQY
len: 15; j_gene: TRBJ1-2; v_gene: TRBV5-1; CDR3aa: ASSLDSEGGLNYGYT
len: 11; j_gene: TRBJ1-1; v_gene: TRBV6-1; CDR3aa: ASRGELNTEAF
len: 12; j_gene: TRBJ1-5; v_gene: TRBV7-9; CDR3aa: ASSLEQGNQPQH
len: 14; j_gene: TRBJ2-7; v_gene: TRBV6-1; CDR3aa: ASAAFQGELAYEQY
len: 17; j_gene: TRBJ1-1; v_gene: TRBV27; CDR3aa: ASSLWGGLTGGRGTEAF
len: 13; j_gene: TRBJ1-1; v_gene: TRBV20-1; CDR3aa: SARDPPPKDTEAF
len: 13; j_gene: TRBJ2-3; v_gene: TRBV6-1; CDR3aa: ASSEDNGIAYTQY
len: 14; j_gene: TRBJ1-1; v_gene: TRBV9; CDR3aa: ASSVDGLIVYTEAF
len: 11; j_gene: TRBJ2-2; v_gene: TRBV29-1; CDR3aa: SAGLRNTGELF
len: 13; j_gene: TRBJ2-2; v_gene: TRBV3-1; CDR3aa: ASSPRVPNTGELF
len: 11; j_gene: TRBJ2-1; v_gene: TRBV18; CDR3aa: ASSGQGGNEQF
len: 9; j_gene: TRBJ2-5; v_gene: TRBV12-3/TRBV12-4; CDR3aa: ASSLRETQY
len: 13; j_gene: TRBJ1-4; v_gene: TRBV7-2; CDR3aa: ASSLRWGLGEKLF
len: 10; j_gene: TRBJ1-2; v_gene: TRBV6-1; CDR3aa: ASYLAAYGYT
len: 13; j_gene: TRBJ2-7; v_gene: TRBV7-2; CDR3aa: ASTLLGTRRDEQY
len: 12; j_gene: TRBJ2-7; v_gene: TRBV27; CDR3aa: ASSLSGNSYEQY
len: 14; j_gene: TRBJ2-7; v_gene: TRBV20-1; CDR3aa: SARPSGRGTRYEQY
len: 14; j_gene: TRBJ2-3; v_gene: TRBV6-1; CDR3aa: ASSEDGPWNTDTQY
len: 11; j_gene: TRBJ1-3; v_gene: TRBV7-9; CDR3aa: ASRLGAGNTIY
len: 11; j_gene: TRBJ2-4; v_gene: TRBV7-9; CDR3aa: ASSRGGANIQY
len: 12; j_gene: TRBJ2-4; v_gene: TRBV5-5; CDR3aa: ASGVQLAKNIQY
len: 14; j_gene: TRBJ1-5; v_gene: TRBV20-1; CDR3aa: SARARSSSGYPPQH
len: 14; j_gene: TRBJ2-3; v_gene: TRBV6-1; CDR3aa: ACARNAGGYRDTQY
len: 14; j_gene: TRBJ2-1; v_gene: TRBV9; CDR3aa: ASSAGTSDSYNEQF
len: 13; j_gene: TRBJ2-7; v_gene: TRBV20-1; CDR3aa: SASPFREPPFEQY
len: 14; j_gene: TRBJ1-4; v_gene: TRBV5-6; CDR3aa: ASSLTGIGTNEKLF
len: 13; j_gene: TRBJ2-2; v_gene: TRBV11-2; CDR3aa: ASSPGQGGTGELF
len: 16; j_gene: TRBJ2-6; v_gene: TRBV7-2; CDR3aa: ASSFRGSSQSGANVLT
len: 12; j_gene: TRBJ2-3; v_gene: TRBV5-1; CDR3aa: ASTRGPSTDTQY
len: 12; j_gene: TRBJ1-2; v_gene: TRBV7-2; CDR3aa: ASSFSDLGYGYT